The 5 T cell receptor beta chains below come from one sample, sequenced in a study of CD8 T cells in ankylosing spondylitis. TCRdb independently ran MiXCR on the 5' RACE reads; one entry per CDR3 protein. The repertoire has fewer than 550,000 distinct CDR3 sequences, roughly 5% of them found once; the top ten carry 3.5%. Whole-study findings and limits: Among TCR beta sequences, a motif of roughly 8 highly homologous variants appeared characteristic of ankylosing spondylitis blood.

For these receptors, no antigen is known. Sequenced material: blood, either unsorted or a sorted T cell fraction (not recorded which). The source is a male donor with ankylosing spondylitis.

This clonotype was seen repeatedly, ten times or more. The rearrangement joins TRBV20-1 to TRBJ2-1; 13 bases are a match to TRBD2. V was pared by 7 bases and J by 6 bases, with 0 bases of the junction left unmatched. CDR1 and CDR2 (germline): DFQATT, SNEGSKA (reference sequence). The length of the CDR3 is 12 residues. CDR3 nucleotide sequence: TGCAGTGGGACTAGCGGGAGCAATGAGCAGTTCTTC. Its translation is CSGTSGSNEQFF.

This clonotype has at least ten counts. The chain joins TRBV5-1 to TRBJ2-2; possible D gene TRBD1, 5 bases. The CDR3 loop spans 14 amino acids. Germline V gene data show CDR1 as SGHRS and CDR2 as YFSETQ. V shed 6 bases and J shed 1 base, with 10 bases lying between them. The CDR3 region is CASKGAQNTGELFF. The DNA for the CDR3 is TGCGCCAGCAAAGGGGCACAGAACACCGGGGAGCTGTTTTTT. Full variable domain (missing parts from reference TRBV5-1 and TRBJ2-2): KAGVTQTPRYLIKTRGQQVTLSCSPISGHRSVSWYQQTPGQGLQFLFEYFSETQRNKGNFPGRFSGRQFSNSRSEMNVSTLELGDSALYLCASKGAQNTGELFFGEGSRLTVL.

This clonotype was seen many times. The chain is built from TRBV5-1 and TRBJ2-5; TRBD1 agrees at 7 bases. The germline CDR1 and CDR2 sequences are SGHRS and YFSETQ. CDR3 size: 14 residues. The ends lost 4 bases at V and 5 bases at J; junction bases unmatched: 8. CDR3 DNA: TGCGCCAGCAGCACCGGACAGGTTATCGAGACCCAGTACTTC. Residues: CASSTGQVIETQYF.

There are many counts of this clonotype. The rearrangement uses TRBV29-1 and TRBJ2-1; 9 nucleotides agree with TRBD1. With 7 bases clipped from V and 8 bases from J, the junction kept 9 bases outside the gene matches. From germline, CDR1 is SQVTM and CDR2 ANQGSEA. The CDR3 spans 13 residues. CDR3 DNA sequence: TGCAGCGGGGACAGGGCCCCGGGGGATGAGCAGTTCTTC. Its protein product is CSGDRAPGDEQFF.

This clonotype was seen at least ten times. The CDR3 DNA reads TGCAGTGCTTCCTCGGGACAGGGGACTGGAAACACCATATATTTT. It codes for CSASSGQGTGNTIYF. The V call is TRBV20-1, the J call TRBJ1-3; 10 positions match TRBD1. Losses at the gene ends were 5 bases for V and 2 bases for J; bases not matched to a gene: 6. This CDR3 comprises 15 residues. CDR1 is DFQATT, CDR2 SNEGSKA, per germline (reference sequence).